Listed below are T cell receptor beta chains from one sample, sequenced in a study of blood T cell repertoires in COVID-19. Here immunoSEQ multiplex PCR was the method, and the copy in TCRdb shows in-frame clones only, minus some. The repertoire holds approximately 92,000 clones, with about four fifths as singletons. Sequenced input: peripheral blood. Receptor source: a man in his 70s with active or convalescent COVID-19. CDR3s include the opening cysteine and the closing phenylalanine or tryptophan. The D gene is left open where the match is weak. Size is omitted from some rows. Given values are once, few, many or a class for expanded clones.

d_gene,v_gene,abundance,j_gene,CDR3nt,CDR3aa
-,TRBV7-3,-,TRBJ1-1,TGTGCCAGCAGCTTCGGTTTGGACAGCCCTAACACTGAAGCTTTCTTT,CASSFGLDSPNTEAFF
TRBD2,TRBV7-2,-,TRBJ2-5,TGTGCCAGCAGCTTAGCGAGCAGCGGGATCCAAGAGACCCAGTACTTC,CASSLASSGIQETQYF
-,TRBV6-1,-,TRBJ2-7,TGTGCCAGCAGTGAACAGGGGTACGAGCAGTACTTC,CASSEQGYEQYF
-,TRBV6-1,-,TRBJ1-1,TGTGCCAGCAGTGGTCTGTTTCGAGACATGAACACTGAAGCTTTCTTT,CASSGLFRDMNTEAFF
-,TRBV9,-,TRBJ1-6,TGTGCCAGCAGCGATCGAGACGGACAAAGCAAGAATTCACCCCTCCACTTT,CASSDRDGQSKNSPLHF
TRBD1,TRBV28,-,TRBJ2-5,TGTGCCAGCAGTTCCAGGGACAGGGGTACCCAAGAGACCCAGTACTTC,CASSSRDRGTQETQYF
TRBD1,TRBV2,-,TRBJ1-3,TGTGCCAGCAGTACAGGGGTCTCTGGAAACACCATATATTTT,CASSTGVSGNTIYF
-,TRBV3-1/TRBV3-2,few,TRBJ1-6,TGTGCCAGCAGCCAAGTCCGAGGGAATTCACCCCTCCACTTT,CASSQVRGNSPLHF
TRBD1,TRBV5-1,-,TRBJ1-4,TGCGCCAGCAGCTTGGTCCCAGGGGGAGATGAAAAACTGTTTTTT,CASSLVPGGDEKLFF
TRBD1,TRBV6-5,-,TRBJ1-5,TGTGCCAGCAGGACAGGGGGAAGCAATCAGCCCCAGCATTTT,CASRTGGSNQPQHF
-,TRBV9,-,TRBJ1-4,TGTGCCAGCAGCGTCGAGGTGCTTCCCGAAAAACTGTTTTTT,CASSVEVLPEKLFF
-,TRBV28,-,TRBJ1-6,TGTGCCAGCAGTTTACGAGGGTATAATTCACCCCTCCACTTT,CASSLRGYNSPLHF
TRBD1,TRBV5-1,-,TRBJ2-2,TGCGCCAGCAGCTTGGCTCCGACAGGGGGCACCGGGGAGCTGTTTTTT,CASSLAPTGGTGELFF
-,TRBV20-1,-,TRBJ2-5,TGCAGTGCTACCAGCCAAGAGACCCAGTACTTC,CSATSQETQYF
TRBD1,TRBV28,few,TRBJ1-1,TGTGCCAGCAGTTCACCGGGACAGGGCACTGAAGCTTTCTTT,CASSSPGQGTEAFF
-,TRBV5-1,-,TRBJ1-1,TGCGCCAGCAGCTTGGTTGGGGGCTTGAACACTGAAGCTTTCTTT,CASSLVGGLNTEAFF
TRBD1,TRBV4-3,few,TRBJ1-1,TGCGCCAGCAGCCAACTGGACAGGGGGGGAGCTTTCTTT,CASSQLDRGGAFF
-,TRBV29-1,-,TRBJ1-5,TGCAGCGCCGGGGGGGGTGGCAATCAGCCCCAGCATTTT,CSAGGGGNQPQHF
-,TRBV5-8,once,TRBJ1-5,TGTGCCAGCAGCTTGAGAGCTTCCAATCAGCCCCAGCATTTT,CASSLRASNQPQHF
-,TRBV2,-,TRBJ1-1,TGTGCCAGCAGTACACAGGGTAGTAACACTGAAGCTTTCTTT,CASSTQGSNTEAFF
-,TRBV29-1,-,TRBJ1-1,TGCAGCGTTGTATTGAACACTGAAGCTTTCTTT,CSVVLNTEAFF
-,TRBV5-1,once,TRBJ2-1,TGCGCCAGCAGCTTTCGGGGCTCCTACAATGAGCAGTTCTTC,CASSFRGSYNEQFF